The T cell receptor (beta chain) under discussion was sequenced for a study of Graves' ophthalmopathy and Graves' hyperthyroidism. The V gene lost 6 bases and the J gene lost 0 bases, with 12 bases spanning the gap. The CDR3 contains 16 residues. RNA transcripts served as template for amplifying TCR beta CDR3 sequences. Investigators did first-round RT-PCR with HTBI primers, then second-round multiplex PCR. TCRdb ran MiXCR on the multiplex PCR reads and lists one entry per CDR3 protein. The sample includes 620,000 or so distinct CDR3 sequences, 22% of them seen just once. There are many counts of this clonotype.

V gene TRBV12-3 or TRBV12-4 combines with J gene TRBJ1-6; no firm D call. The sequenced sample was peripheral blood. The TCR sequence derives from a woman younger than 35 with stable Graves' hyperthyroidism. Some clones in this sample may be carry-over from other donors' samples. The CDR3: CASSPRGSSYNSPLHF. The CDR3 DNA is TGTGCCAGCAGCCCCCGCGGGAGCTCCTATAATTCACCCCTCCACTTT.